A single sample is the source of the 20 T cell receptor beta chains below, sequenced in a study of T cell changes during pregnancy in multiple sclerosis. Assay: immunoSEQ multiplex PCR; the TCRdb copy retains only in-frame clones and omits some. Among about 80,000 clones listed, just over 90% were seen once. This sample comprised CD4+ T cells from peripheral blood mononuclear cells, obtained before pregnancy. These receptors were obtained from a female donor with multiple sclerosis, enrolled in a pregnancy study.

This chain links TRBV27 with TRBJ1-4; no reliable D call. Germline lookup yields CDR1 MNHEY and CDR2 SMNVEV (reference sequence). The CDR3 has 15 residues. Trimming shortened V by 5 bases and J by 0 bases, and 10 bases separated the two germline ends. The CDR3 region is CASSPRVATNEKLFF. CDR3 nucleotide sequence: TGTGCCAGCAGTCCGAGAGTGGCAACTAATGAAAAACTGTTTTTT.

The CDR3 nucleotides read TGTGCCAGCAGCTTAGCGGGGACAGGGGGCACTGAAGCTTTCTTT. Translating it yields CASSLAGTGGTEAFF. The chain combines TRBV7-6 with TRBJ1-1; the match to TRBD1 covers 11 bases. This CDR3 comprises 15 residues. The germline CDR1 and CDR2 sequences are SGHVS and FNYEAQ. The trim removed 0 bases at V and 4 bases at J, leaving 1 base unmatched.

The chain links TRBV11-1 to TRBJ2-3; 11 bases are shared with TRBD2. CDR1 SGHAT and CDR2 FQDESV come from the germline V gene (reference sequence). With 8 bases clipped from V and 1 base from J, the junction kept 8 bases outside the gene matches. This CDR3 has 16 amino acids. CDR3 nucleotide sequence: TGTGCCAGCGGGCTAGCGGGGGGCGGCGGCACAGATACGCAGTATTTT. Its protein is CASGLAGGGGTDTQYF.

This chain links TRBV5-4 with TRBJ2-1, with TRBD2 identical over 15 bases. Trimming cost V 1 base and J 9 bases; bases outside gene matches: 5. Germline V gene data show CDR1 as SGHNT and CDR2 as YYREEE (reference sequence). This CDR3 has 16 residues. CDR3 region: CASSLSSGLAGGEQFF. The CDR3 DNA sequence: TGTGCCAGCAGCTTGTCGTCGGGACTAGCGGGAGGTGAGCAGTTCTTC.

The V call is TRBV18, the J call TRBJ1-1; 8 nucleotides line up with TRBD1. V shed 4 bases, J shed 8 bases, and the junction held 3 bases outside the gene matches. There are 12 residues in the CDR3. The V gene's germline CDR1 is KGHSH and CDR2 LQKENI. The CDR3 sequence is CASSHGTGEAFF. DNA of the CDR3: TGTGCCAGCTCACACGGGACAGGAGAAGCTTTCTTT.

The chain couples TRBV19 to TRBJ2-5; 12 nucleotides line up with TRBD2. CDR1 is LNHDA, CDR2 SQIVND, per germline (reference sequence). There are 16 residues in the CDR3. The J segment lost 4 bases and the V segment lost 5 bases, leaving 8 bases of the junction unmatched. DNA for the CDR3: TGTGCCAGTAGTTCTAGCGGGGGGGCAAGTGCAGAGACCCAGTACTTC. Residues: CASSSSGGASAETQYF.

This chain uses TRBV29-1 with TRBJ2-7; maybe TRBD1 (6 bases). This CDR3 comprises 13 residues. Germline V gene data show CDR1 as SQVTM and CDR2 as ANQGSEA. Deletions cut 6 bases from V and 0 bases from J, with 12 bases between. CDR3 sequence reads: CSVPGASSYEQYF. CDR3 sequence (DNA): TGCAGCGTACCAGGGGCTAGCTCCTACGAGCAGTACTTC.

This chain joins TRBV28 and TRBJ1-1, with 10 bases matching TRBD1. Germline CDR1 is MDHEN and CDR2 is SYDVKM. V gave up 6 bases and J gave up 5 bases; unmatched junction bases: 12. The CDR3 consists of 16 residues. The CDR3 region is CASRIPGQGWGTEAFF. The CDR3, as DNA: TGTGCCAGCAGGATCCCGGGACAGGGGTGGGGGACTGAAGCTTTCTTT.

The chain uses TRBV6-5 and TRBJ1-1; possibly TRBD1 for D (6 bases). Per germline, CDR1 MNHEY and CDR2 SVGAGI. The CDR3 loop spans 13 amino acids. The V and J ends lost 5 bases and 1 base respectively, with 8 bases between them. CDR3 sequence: CASSMTGNTEAFF. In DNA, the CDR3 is TGTGCCAGCAGTATGACAGGGAACACTGAAGCTTTCTTT.

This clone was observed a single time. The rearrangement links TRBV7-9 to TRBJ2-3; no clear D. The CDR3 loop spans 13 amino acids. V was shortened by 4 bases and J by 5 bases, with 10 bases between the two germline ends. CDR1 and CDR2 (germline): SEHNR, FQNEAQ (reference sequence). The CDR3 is CASSSSRRDTQYF. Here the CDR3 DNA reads TGTGCCAGCAGCTCCTCGCGAAGAGATACGCAGTATTTT.

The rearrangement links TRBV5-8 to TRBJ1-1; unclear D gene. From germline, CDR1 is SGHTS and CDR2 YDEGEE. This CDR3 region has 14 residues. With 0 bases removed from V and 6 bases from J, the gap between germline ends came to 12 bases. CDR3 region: CASSLVDMGAEAFF. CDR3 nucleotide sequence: TGTGCCAGCAGCTTGGTAGACATGGGCGCTGAAGCTTTCTTT.

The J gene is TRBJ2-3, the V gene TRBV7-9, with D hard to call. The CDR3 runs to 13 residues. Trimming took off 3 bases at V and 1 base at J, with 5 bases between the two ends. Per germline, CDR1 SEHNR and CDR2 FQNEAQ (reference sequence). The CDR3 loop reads CASSLLGTDTQYF. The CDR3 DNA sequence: TGTGCCAGCAGCTTGCTAGGCACAGATACGCAGTATTTT.

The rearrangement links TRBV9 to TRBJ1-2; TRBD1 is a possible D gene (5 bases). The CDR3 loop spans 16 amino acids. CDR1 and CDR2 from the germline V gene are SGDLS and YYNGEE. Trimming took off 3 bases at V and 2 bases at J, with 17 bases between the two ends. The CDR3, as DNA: TGTGCCAGCAGCGCCCCCTCTAAGGCAGGGAACTATGGCTACACCTTC. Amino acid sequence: CASSAPSKAGNYGYTF.

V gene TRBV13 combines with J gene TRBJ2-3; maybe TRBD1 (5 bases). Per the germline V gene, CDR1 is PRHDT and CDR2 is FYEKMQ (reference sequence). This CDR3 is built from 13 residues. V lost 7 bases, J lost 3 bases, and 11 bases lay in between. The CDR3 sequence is CASNQGRTDTQYF. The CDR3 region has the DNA TGTGCCAGCAACCAGGGTCGTACAGATACGCAGTATTTT.

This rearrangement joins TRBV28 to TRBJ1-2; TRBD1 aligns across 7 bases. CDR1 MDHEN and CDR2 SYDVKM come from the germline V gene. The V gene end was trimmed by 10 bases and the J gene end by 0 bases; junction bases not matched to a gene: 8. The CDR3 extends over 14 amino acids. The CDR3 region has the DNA TGTGCCATCAGGGGACAGCAGTCTAACTATGGCTACACCTTC. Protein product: CAIRGQQSNYGYTF.

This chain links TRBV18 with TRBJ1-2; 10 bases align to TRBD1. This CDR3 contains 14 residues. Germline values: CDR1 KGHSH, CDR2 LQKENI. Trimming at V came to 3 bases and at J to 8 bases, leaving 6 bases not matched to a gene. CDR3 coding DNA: TGTGCCAGCTCACCGACGACAGGGGGCGGAGGCTACACCTTC. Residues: CASSPTTGGGGYTF.

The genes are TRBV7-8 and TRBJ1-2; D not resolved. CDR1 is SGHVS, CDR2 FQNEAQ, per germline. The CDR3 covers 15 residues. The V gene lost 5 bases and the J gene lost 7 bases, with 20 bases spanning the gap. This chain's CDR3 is CASSPFTGGKGGYTF. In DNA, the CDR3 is TGTGCCAGCAGCCCATTCACGGGAGGGAAGGGTGGCTACACCTTC.

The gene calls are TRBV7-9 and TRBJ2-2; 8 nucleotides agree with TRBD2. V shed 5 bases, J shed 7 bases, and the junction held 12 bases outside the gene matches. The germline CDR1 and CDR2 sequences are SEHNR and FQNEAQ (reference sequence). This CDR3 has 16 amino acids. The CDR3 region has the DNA TGTGCCAGCAGCCCCCATCGGGCGGGAGGAAGCGGGGAGCTGTTTTTT. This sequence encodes CASSPHRAGGSGELFF.

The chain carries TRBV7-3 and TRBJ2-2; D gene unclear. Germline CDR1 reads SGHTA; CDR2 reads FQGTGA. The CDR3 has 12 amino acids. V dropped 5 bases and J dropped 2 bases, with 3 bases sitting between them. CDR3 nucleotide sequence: TGTGCCAGCAGCACTAACACCGGGGAGCTGTTTTTT. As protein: CASSTNTGELFF.

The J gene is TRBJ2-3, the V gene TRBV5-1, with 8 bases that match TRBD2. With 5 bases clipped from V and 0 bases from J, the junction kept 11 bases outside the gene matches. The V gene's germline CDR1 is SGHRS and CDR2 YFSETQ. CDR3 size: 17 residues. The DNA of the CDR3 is TGCGCCAGCAGTATCGGACTAGCTGGTTCTAGCACAGATACGCAGTATTTT. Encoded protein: CASSIGLAGSSTDTQYF. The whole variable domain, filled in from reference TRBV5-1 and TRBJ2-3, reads KAGVTQTPRYLIKTRGQQVTLSCSPISGHRSVSWYQQTPGQGLQFLFEYFSETQRNKGNFPGRFSGRQFSNSRSEMNVSTLELGDSALYLCASSIGLAGSSTDTQYFGPGTRLTVL.